Sequencing of this T cell receptor beta chain was carried out in a study of Graves' ophthalmopathy and Graves' hyperthyroidism. Germline V gives CDR1 MNHNY, CDR2 SVGAGI (reference sequence). There are 12 residues in the CDR3. V lost 4 bases, J lost 3 bases, and 6 bases lay in between. In its sample, this clonotype was seen many times. Its antigen is unknown. General observations from the study: The model's ophthalmopathy progression predictions had about 71% sensitivity and 72% to 75% specificity. Most clonotypes expanded in thyroid above 0.001 frequency were present in blood too.

Investigators amplified TCR beta CDR3 regions from RNA transcripts. First-round RT-PCR relied on HTBI primers, and a second-round multiplex PCR came next. TCRdb recomputed calls from the multiplex PCR reads with MiXCR, one row per CDR3 protein. There are about 550,000 distinct CDR3 sequences in the sample; about two fifths occur only once, and about 4% lies in the top ten. The sample taken for sequencing was peripheral blood or thyroid tissue (not recorded which). This chain uses TRBV6-6 with TRBJ1-1; D is unclear. The source is an adult man with Graves' hyperthyroidism. This chain's CDR3 is CASSFADTEAFF. The CDR3 coding sequence is TGTGCCAGCAGTTTTGCCGACACTGAAGCTTTCTTT.